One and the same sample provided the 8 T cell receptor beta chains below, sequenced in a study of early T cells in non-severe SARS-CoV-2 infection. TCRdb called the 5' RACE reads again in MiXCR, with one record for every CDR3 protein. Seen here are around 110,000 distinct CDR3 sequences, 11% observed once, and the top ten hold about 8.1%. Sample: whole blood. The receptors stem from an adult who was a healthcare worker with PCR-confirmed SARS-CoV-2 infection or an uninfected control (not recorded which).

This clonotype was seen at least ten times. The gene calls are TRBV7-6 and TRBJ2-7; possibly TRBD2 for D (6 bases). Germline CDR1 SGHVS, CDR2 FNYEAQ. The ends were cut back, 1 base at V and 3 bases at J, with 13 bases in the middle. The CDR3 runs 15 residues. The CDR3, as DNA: TGTGCCAGCAGCTTAGGCGGGGAACCCTTCTACGAGCAGTACTTC. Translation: CASSLGGEPFYEQYF.

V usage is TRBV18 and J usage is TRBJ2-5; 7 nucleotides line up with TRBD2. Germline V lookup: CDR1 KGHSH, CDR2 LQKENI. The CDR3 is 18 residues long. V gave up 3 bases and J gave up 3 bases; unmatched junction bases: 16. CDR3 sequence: CASSPARRGAGPEETQYF. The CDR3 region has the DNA TGTGCCAGCTCACCCGCCCGGAGGGGAGCGGGGCCCGAAGAGACCCAGTACTTC.

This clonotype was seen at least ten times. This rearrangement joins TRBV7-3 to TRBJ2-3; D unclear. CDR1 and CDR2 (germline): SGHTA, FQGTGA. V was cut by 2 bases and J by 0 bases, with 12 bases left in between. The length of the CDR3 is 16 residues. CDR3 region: CASSLGQTSSTDTQYF. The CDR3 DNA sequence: TGTGCCAGCAGCTTAGGGCAGACTTCTAGCACAGATACGCAGTATTTT.

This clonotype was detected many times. CDR3 DNA: TGCGCCAGCAGCGTAGCGGGGAAGACCTACGAGCAGTACTTC. This gives the protein CASSVAGKTYEQYF. This chain links TRBV5-1 with TRBJ2-7; the match to TRBD2 covers 8 bases. Germline CDR1 reads SGHRS; CDR2 reads YFSETQ. V shed 4 bases, J shed 2 bases, and the junction held 5 bases outside the gene matches. CDR3 length equals 14 residues.

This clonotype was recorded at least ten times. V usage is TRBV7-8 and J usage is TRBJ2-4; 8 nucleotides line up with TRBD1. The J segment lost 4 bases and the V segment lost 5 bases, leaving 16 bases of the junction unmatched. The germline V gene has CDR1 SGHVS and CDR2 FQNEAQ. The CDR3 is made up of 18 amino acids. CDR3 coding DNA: TGTGCCAGCAGCCGAACATGGACAGGGAACGTGGATAAAAACATTCAGTACTTC. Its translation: CASSRTWTGNVDKNIQYF.

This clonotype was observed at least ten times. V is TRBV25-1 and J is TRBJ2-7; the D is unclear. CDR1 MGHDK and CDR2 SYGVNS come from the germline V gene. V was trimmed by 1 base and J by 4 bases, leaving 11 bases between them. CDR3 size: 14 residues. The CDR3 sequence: CASSESRVGYEQYF. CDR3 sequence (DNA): TGTGCCAGCAGTGAATCCCGGGTAGGGTACGAGCAGTACTTC.

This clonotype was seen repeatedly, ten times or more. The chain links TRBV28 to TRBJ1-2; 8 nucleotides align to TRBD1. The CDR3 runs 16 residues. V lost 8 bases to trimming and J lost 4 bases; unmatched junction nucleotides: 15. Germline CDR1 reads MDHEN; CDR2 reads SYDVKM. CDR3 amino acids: CASGGTGHLLPYGYTF. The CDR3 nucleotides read TGTGCCAGCGGGGGGACAGGCCACTTATTACCCTATGGCTACACCTTC.

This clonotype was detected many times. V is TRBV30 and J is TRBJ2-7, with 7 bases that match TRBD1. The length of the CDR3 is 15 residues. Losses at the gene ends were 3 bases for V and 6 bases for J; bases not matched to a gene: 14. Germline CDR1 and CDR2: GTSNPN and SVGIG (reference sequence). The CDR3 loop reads CAWSKTGDATTEQYF. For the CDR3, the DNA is TGTGCCTGGAGCAAAACAGGGGATGCAACTACCGAGCAGTACTTC.